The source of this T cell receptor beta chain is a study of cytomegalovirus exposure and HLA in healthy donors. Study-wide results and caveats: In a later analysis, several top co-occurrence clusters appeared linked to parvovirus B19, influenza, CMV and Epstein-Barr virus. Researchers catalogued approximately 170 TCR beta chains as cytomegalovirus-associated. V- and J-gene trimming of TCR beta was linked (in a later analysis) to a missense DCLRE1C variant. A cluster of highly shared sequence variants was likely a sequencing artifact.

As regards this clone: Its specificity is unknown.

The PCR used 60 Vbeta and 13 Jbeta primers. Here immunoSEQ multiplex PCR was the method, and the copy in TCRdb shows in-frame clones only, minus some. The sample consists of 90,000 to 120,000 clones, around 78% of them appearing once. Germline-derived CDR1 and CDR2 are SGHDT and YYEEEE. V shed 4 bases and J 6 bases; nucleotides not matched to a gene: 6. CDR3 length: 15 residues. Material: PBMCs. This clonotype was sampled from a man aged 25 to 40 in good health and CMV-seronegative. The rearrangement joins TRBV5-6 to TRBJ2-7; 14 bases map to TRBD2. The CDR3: CASSLGLAGAVEQYF. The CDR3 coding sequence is TGTGCCAGCAGCCTGGGACTAGCGGGAGCAGTCGAGCAGTACTTC.